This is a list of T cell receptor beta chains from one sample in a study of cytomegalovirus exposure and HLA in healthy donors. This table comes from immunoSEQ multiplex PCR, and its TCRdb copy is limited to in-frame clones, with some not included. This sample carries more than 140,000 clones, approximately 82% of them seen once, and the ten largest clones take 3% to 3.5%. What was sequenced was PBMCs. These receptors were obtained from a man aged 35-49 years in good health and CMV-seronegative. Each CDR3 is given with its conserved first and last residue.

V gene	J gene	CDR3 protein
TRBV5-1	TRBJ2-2	CASSFHRQGSGELFF
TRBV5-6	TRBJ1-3	CASSLANSGRAIANTIYF
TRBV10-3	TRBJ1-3	CAISEAGDRSGNTIYF
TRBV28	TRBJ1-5	CASSPFHGQGANQPQHF
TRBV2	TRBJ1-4	CASIGDRVSEKLFF
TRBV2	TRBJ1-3	CAMIKAETGNTIYF
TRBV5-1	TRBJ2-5	CASSLNQARGRETQYF
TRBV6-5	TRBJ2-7	CASSSLGSKPAYEQYF
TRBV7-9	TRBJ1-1	CASSLAGGELTEAFF
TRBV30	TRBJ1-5	CAWSFDRFPSNQPQHF
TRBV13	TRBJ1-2	CASSSFHGYTF
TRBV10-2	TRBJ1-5	CASSGQGSNQPQHF
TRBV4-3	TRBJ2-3	CASSRAHSGQVFTPQYF
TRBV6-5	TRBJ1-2	CASSYLDRGRDGYTF
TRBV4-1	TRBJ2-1	CASSQDGVAVYNEQFF
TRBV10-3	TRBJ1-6	CAISVDRGNSPLHF
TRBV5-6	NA	CASSLRGQGVYEQYF
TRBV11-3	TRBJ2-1	CASSSRQSSYNEQFF
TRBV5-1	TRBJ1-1	CASSLQGDTEAFF